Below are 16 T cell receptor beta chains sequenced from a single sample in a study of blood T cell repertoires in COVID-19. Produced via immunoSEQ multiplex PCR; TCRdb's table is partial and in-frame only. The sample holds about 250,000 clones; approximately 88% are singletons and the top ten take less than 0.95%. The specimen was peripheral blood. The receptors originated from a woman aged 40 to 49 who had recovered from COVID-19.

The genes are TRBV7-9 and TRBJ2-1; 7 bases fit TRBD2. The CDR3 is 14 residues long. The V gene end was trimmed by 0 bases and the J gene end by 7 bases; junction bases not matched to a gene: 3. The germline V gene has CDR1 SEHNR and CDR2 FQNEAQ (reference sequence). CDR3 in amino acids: CASSLAQLANEQFF. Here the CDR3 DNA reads TGTGCCAGCAGCTTAGCGCAACTAGCGAATGAGCAGTTCTTC.

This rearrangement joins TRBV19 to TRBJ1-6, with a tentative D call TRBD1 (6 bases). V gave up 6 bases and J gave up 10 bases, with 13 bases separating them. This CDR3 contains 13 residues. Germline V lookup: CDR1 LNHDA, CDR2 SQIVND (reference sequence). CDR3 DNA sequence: TGTGCCAGTAGAGGGGCAGGGGAATCACCCCTCCACTTT. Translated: CASRGAGESPLHF.

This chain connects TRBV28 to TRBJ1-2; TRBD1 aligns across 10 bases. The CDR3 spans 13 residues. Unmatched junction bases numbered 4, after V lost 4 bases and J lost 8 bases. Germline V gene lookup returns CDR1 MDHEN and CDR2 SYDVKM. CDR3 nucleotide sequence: TGTGCCAGCAGTTCGTCGACAGGGGGCGGCTACACCTTC. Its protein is CASSSSTGGGYTF.

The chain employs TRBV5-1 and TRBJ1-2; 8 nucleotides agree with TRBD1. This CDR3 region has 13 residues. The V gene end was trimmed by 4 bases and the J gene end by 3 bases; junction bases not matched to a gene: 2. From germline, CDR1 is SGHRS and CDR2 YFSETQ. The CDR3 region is CASSQTGDYGYTF. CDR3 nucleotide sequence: TGCGCCAGCAGCCAGACAGGGGACTATGGCTACACCTTC.

The DNA of the CDR3 is TGTGCCTGGGGGGCGGGCCAGGGGTCAGATACGCAGTATTTT. Translating it yields CAWGAGQGSDTQYF. The chain joins TRBV30 to TRBJ2-3; the D gene is possibly TRBD1 (6 bases). This CDR3 has 14 amino acids. V was trimmed by 5 bases and J by 4 bases, leaving 16 bases between them. Germline V gene lookup returns CDR1 GTSNPN and CDR2 SVGIG (reference sequence).

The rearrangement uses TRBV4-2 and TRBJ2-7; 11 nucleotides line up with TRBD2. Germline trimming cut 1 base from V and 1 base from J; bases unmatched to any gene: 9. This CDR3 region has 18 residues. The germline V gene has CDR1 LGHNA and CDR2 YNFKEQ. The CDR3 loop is CASSQGVAGGGVSYEQYF. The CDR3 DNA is TGTGCCAGCAGCCAAGGGGTAGCGGGAGGGGGGGTATCCTACGAGCAGTACTTC.

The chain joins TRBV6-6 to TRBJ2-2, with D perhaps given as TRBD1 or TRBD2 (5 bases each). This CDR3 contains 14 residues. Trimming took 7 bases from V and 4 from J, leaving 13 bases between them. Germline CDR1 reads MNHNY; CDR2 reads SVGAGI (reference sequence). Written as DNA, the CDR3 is TGTGCCAGCATTCGGGGCCAAAGCACCGGGGAGCTGTTTTTT. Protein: CASIRGQSTGELFF.

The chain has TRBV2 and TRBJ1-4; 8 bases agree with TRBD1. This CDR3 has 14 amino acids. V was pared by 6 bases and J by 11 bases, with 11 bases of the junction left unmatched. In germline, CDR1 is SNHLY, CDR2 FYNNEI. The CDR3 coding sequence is TGTGCCAGCAGCCTGGACAGGGCTTTGGATAAACTGTTTTTT. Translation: CASSLDRALDKLFF.

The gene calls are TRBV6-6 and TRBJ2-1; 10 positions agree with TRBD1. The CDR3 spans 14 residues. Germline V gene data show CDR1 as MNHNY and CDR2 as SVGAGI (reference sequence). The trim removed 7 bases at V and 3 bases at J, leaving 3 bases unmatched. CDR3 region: CASMDRGSYNEQFF. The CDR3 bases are TGTGCCAGCATGGACAGGGGGAGCTACAATGAGCAGTTCTTC.

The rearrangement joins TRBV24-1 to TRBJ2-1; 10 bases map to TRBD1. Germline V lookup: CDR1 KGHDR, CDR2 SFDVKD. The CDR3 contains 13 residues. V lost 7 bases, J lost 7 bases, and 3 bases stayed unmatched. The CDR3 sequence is CATRGTGENEQFF. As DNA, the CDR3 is TGTGCCACCAGGGGGACAGGGGAGAATGAGCAGTTCTTC.

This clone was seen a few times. The CDR3 is CASGSPNRESIETQYF. The CDR3 bases are TGTGCTAGTGGTTCGCCAAACAGGGAGAGTATAGAGACCCAGTACTTC. This chain connects TRBV12-5 to TRBJ2-5; maybe TRBD1 (6 bases). The CDR3 has 16 residues. The germline CDR1 and CDR2 sequences are LGHNT and FRNRAP. V lost 4 bases and J 4 bases, leaving 19 bases between the germline ends.

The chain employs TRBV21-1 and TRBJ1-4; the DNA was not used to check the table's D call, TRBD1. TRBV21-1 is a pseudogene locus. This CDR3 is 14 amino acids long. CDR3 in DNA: TGTGCCAGCACGGAGCAAAGACCGGACAGGGTACTGTTTTTT. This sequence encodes CASTEQRPDRVLFF.

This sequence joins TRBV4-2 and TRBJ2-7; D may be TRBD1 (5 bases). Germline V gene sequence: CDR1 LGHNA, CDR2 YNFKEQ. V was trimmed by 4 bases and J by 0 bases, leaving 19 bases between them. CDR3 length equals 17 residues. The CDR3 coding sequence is TGTGCCAGCAGCCTCGGTTGGACATCCTTTAGCTCCTACGAGCAGTACTTC. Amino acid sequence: CASSLGWTSFSSYEQYF.

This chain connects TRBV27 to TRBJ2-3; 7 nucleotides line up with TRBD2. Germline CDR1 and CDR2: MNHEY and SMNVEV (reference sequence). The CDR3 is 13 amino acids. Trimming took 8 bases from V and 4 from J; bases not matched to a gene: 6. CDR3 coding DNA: TGTGCCAGCCGGACTAGTGGTTCAGATACGCAGTATTTT. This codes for CASRTSGSDTQYF.

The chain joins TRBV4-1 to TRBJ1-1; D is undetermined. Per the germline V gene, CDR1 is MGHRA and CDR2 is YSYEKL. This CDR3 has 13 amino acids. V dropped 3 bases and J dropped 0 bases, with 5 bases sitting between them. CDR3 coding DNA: TGCGCCAGCAGCCATAGCCTGAACACTGAAGCTTTCTTT. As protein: CASSHSLNTEAFF.

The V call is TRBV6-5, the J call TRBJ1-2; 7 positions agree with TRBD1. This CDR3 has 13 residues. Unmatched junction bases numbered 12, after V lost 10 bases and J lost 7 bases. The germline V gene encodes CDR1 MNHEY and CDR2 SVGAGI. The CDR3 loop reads CATTLTGVGGYTF. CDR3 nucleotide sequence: TGTGCCACGACCCTTACAGGGGTTGGTGGCTACACCTTC.